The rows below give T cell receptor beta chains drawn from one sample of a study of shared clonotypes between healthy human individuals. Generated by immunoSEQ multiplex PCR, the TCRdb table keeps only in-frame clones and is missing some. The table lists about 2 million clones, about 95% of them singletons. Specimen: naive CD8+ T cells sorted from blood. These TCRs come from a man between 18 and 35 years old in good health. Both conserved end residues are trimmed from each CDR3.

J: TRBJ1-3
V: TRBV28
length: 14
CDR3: ASIHPPGEAGNTIY

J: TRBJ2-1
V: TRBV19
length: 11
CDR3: ASSLLEAGEQF

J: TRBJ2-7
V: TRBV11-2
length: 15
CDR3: ASSRTSGRYAPYEQY

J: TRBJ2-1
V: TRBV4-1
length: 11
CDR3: ASNQDRGDEQF

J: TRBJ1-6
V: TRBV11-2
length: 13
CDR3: ASSSDLDRDSPLH

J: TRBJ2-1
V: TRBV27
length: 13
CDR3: ASSQGLSSYNEQF

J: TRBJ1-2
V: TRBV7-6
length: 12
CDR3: ASSLLAEDYGYT

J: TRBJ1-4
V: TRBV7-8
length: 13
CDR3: ASSFLGTENEKLF

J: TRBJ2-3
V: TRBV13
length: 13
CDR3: ASSSQGSGNDTQY

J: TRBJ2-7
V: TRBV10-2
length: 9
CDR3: ACGEGAEQY

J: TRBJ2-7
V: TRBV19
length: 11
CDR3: ASGTGHSYEQY

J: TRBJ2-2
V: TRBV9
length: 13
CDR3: ASRGGSSNTGELF

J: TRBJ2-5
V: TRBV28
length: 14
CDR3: ASSRGADTYQETQY

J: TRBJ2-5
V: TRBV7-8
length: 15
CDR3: ASSLEMAGAKGETQY

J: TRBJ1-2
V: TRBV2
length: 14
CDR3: ASSDPSLSGSRAYT

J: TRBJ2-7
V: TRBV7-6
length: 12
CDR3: ASSPYMGAYEQY

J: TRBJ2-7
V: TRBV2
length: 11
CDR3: ASRGLPSYEQY

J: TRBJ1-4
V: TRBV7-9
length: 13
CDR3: ASSFGTEDNEKLF

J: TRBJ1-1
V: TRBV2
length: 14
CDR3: ASSEALRTGTVEAF

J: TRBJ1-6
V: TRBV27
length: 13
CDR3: ASSDGTTLNSPLH

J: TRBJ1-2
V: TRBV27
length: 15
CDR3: ASSASTGTVGFGGYT

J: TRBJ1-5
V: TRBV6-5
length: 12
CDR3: ASTQGPGNQPQH

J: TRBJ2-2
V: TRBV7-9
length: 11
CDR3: ASSLGSFPELF

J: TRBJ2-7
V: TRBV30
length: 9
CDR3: AWRGIYEQY

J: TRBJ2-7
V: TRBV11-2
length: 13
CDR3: ASSSPAEGRLEQY

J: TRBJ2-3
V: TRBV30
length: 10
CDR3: AWSVLRDTQY

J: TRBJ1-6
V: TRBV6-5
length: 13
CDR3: ASKQDGGAGSPLH

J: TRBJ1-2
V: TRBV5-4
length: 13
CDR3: ASSLWGGGVYGYT

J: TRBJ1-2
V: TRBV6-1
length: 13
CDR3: ASSRGNRGDYGYT

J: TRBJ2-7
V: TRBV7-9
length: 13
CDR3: ASSLSERGVYEQY

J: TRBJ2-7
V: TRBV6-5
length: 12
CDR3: ASSYAQGFYEQY